This T cell receptor (beta chain) was identified in a study of blood T cell repertoires in COVID-19. The method was immunoSEQ multiplex PCR; TCRdb's version includes in-frame clones alone and lacks a portion of them. Of about 130,000 clones in the sample, about 85% were seen once. CDR1 is MNHEY and CDR2 is SVGAGI in the germline V gene. The CDR3 consists of 12 residues. J gave up 4 bases and V 6 bases, and 2 bases lay outside the gene matches. The clonotype originates from a man between 65 and 85 years old with acute or convalescent COVID-19. The sample consisted of peripheral blood. The V and J genes are TRBV6-5 and TRBJ1-2; 7 bases match TRBD1. CDR3 amino acids: CASRRDSYGYTF. The CDR3 region has the DNA TGTGCCAGCAGAAGGGACAGCTATGGCTACACCTTC.